This T cell receptor beta chain was sequenced during a study of T cells after yellow fever vaccination. The CDR3 loop spans 15 amino acids. Germline-derived CDR1 and CDR2 are SEHNR and FQNEAQ (reference sequence). With 4 bases clipped from V and 2 bases from J, the junction kept 3 bases outside the gene matches. A universal primer site and UMIs were added as TCR cDNA was made by 5'RACE template switching. One entry per CDR3 protein results from TCRdb running MiXCR on the 5' RACE reads. The sample lists 250,000 or so distinct CDR3 sequences; approximately 3.6% were seen once. Study-level results: One caveat is that FACS-sorted repertoires could contain abundant clonotypes contaminating from the bulk population. A weaker secondary response peaked on day 5, the primary on day 15.

This clonotype was picked up a small number of times. Its antigen remains unknown. This TCR came from a man younger than 30 who received the YFV17D yellow fever vaccine. The J gene is TRBJ2-3, the V gene TRBV7-9; the match to TRBD1 covers 10 bases. This specimen was PBMCs, taken 15 days after the yellow fever booster vaccination. The CDR3 here is CASSSDRGVTDTQYF. CDR3 DNA sequence: TGTGCCAGCAGCTCGGACAGGGGGGTCACAGATACGCAGTATTTT.